The sample holds many counts of the clone carrying this T cell receptor beta chain. Each CDR3 protein is one row after TCRdb ran MiXCR on the RT-PCR reads. The sample holds 450,000 to 500,000 distinct CDR3 sequences, about a tenth seen once. The record originates from a study of response to subunit inactivated influenza vaccine. Germline-derived CDR1 and CDR2 are SGHRS and YFSETQ. The CDR3 runs to 14 residues. Unmatched junction bases numbered 1, after V lost 4 bases and J lost 2 bases. This chain links TRBV5-1 with TRBJ2-7; 12 bases fit TRBD2. The sequence derives from a man in his forties or fifties who received an inactivated influenza vaccine. Sequenced here: PBMCs from blood, sampled 35 to 45 days after vaccination. Written as DNA, the CDR3 is TGCGCCAGCAGCCCTAGCGGGAGGGCCTACGAGCAGTACTTC. Translation: CASSPSGRAYEQYF. Looking up the rest from reference TRBV5-1 and TRBJ2-7 gives the full variable domain: KAGVTQTPRYLIKTRGQQVTLSCSPISGHRSVSWYQQTPGQGLQFLFEYFSETQRNKGNFPGRFSGRQFSNSRSEMNVSTLELGDSALYLCASSPSGRAYEQYFGPGTRLTVT.